These 12 T cell receptor beta chains were all obtained from the same sample, sequenced in a study of blood T cell repertoires in COVID-19 (dated by TCRdb to 2018 to 2021). Libraries were built with the immunoSEQ multiplex PCR assay. TCRdb took this table from immuneACCESS and kept in-frame rearrangements with V and J called. Such tables lack part of the clones; where checked against another copy, unresolved V genes explain under half of the gap, and the rest is unexplained. The sample table shows about 110,000 clones, and 60% to 85% are seen once. Jointly, the top ten make up approximately 6.2% of the sample. Sample: peripheral blood. The receptors here all came from an older man with COVID-19, enrolled during active disease.

The chain links TRBV15 to TRBJ2-7, with TRBD2 matching over 7 bases. The CDR3 covers 15 residues. Germline assignment: CDR1 LNHNV and CDR2 YYDKDF (reference sequence). After removal of 1 base from V and 1 base from J, the junction contained 4 bases not matched to a gene. CDR3 in DNA: TGTGCCACCAGCAGAGCGGGAGGCGGTTCCTACGAGCAGTACTTC. Protein product: CATSRAGGGSYEQYF.

The gene calls are TRBV28 and TRBJ2-7; 16 nucleotides match TRBD2. Germline values: CDR1 MDHEN, CDR2 SYDVKM. V was clipped by 2 bases and J by 2 bases; unmatched bases: 6. The CDR3 consists of 18 residues. CDR3: CASSLGGLAGGNAYEQYF. As DNA, the CDR3 is TGTGCCAGCAGTTTAGGGGGACTAGCGGGAGGGAACGCCTACGAGCAGTACTTC.

This clone showed up just a few times. The chain employs TRBV4-2 and TRBJ1-4; D might be TRBD1 (5 bases). The CDR3 totals 16 residues. Trimming removed 0 bases at V and 4 bases at J, with 12 bases between. CDR1 and CDR2 (germline): LGHNA, YNFKEQ. The CDR3 coding sequence is TGTGCCAGCAGCCAAGATGGTGGGGCTAGTAATGAAAAACTGTTTTTT. Amino acids: CASSQDGGASNEKLFF.

The rearrangement links TRBV6-5 to TRBJ2-1, with TRBD2 matching over 7 bases. The V segment lost 3 bases and the J segment 3 bases; nucleotides outside the gene matches: 8. Per the germline V gene, CDR1 is MNHEY and CDR2 is SVGAGI. The CDR3 length is 16 residues. The CDR3 protein is CASSYFGLGLYNEQFF. For the CDR3, the DNA is TGTGCCAGCAGTTATTTTGGACTAGGGCTCTACAATGAGCAGTTCTTC.

The chain couples TRBV28 to TRBJ1-1; D gene ambiguous. Trimming took off 8 bases at V and 3 bases at J, with 4 bases between the two ends. Looked up from germline, CDR1 is MDHEN and CDR2 is SYDVKM. This CDR3 comprises 10 residues. The CDR3, as DNA: TGTGCCAGCGGGCACACTGAAGCTTTCTTT. Translating it yields CASGHTEAFF.

The V and J genes are TRBV19 and TRBJ1-1, with TRBD1 as a possible D gene (5 bases). Germline CDR1 is LNHDA and CDR2 is SQIVND (reference sequence). The CDR3 consists of 14 residues. Trimming removed 4 bases from V and 4 bases from J, with 13 bases in between. In DNA form, the CDR3 reads TGTGCCAGTAGTACAGATCAGGGTGGCACTGAAGCTTTCTTT. It translates to CASSTDQGGTEAFF.

V and J are TRBV7-9 and TRBJ2-7; TRBD2 is a possible D gene (6 bases). Trimming stripped 2 bases from V and 0 bases from J, with 11 bases between. The CDR3 loop spans 15 amino acids. The germline V gene has CDR1 SEHNR and CDR2 FQNEAQ (reference sequence). CDR3 loop: CASSLIGGTSYEQYF. CDR3 DNA sequence: TGTGCCAGCAGCTTAATCGGCGGGACCTCCTACGAGCAGTACTTC.

This sequence joins TRBV18 and TRBJ1-1, with D possibly being TRBD1 (5 bases). CDR1 and CDR2 from the germline V gene are KGHSH and LQKENI. The V end lost 5 bases, the J end lost 3 bases, and 10 bases lay between the germline ends. This CDR3 has 13 amino acids. The CDR3 DNA reads as TGTGCCAGCTCATCGGGGGGGGACACTGAAGCTTTCTTT. Its translation: CASSSGGDTEAFF.

The genes are TRBV11-2 and TRBJ2-7, with D possibly TRBD2 on 6 matching bases. Deletions cut 4 bases from V and 6 bases from J, with 7 bases between. This CDR3 has 11 amino acids. CDR1 SGHAT and CDR2 FQNNGV come from the germline V gene. The CDR3 loop reads CASSSGAEQYF. Written as DNA, the CDR3 is TGTGCCAGCAGCTCGGGAGCCGAGCAGTACTTC. Full variable domain (remainder filled in from reference TRBV11-2 and TRBJ2-7): EAGVAQSPRYKIIEKRQSVAFWCNPISGHATLYWYQQILGQGPKLLIQFQNNGVVDDSQLPKDRFSAERLKGVDSTLKIQPAKLEDSAVYLCASSSGAEQYFGPGTRLTVT.

This chain connects TRBV7-8 to TRBJ1-6; D remains ambiguous. The CDR3 length is 13 residues. Germline V gene lookup returns CDR1 SGHVS and CDR2 FQNEAQ. The V gene lost 1 base and the J gene lost 7 bases, with 5 bases spanning the gap. This CDR3 reads CASSLVMNSPLHF. The CDR3 DNA reads TGTGCCAGCAGCTTAGTTATGAATTCACCCCTCCACTTT.

This clone was counted a single time. The chain couples TRBV9 to TRBJ2-1; 8 positions match TRBD1. CDR3 length equals 14 residues. Germline trimming cut 3 bases from V and 8 bases from J; bases unmatched to any gene: 7. Germline V CDR1 and CDR2: SGDLS, YYNGEE. In DNA, the CDR3 is TGTGCCAGCAGCGCGTCGACAGGGGCGGATGAGCAGTTCTTC. It encodes CASSASTGADEQFF.

This clone has just one count. The genes are TRBV18 and TRBJ2-1; the D gene is possibly TRBD1 (5 bases). Germline loops: CDR1 KGHSH, CDR2 LQKENI. V gave up 2 bases and J gave up 5 bases, with 10 bases separating them. The length of the CDR3 is 14 residues. The CDR3, as DNA: TGTGCCAGCTCACCAATCGACAGCAACAATGAGCAGTTCTTC. It yields the protein CASSPIDSNNEQFF.